These 28 T cell receptor beta chains share one sample of origin, sequenced in a study of blood T cell repertoires in COVID-19. Measured with immunoSEQ multiplex PCR; TCRdb has only the in-frame clones, and not every one. Of 95,000 to 150,000 clones listed, roughly 74% are singletons. Sequenced: peripheral blood. These receptors were obtained from a man at least 80 years old with COVID-19, enrolled during active disease.

This clone was observed a few times. V usage is TRBV7-3 and J usage is TRBJ2-2; 10 bases agree with TRBD2. Germline V gene sequence: CDR1 SGHTA, CDR2 FQGTGA. The CDR3 consists of 14 residues. V lost 11 bases, J lost 6 bases, and 9 bases stayed unmatched. The CDR3 DNA follows: TGTGCCTCTACTCCGCTAGCGGGAGCCGGGGAGCTGTTTTTT. Amino acids: CASTPLAGAGELFF.

This sequence joins TRBV4-1 and TRBJ2-1; 14 positions agree with TRBD2. V lost 3 bases, J lost 8 bases, and 3 bases stayed unmatched. The V gene's germline CDR1 is MGHRA and CDR2 YSYEKL. The CDR3 has 15 residues. The CDR3 here is CASSQTSGRAYEQFF. CDR3 nucleotide sequence: TGCGCCAGCAGCCAGACTAGCGGGAGGGCCTATGAGCAGTTCTTC.

V gene TRBV21-1 combines with J gene TRBJ1-2; TRBD1, the table's D call, was not compared with the DNA. TRBV21-1 is given as a pseudogene. The CDR3 sequence is 18 residues long. CDR3 nucleotides: TGTGCCAGCAGCAATCTGATACGATTTGCGGCAGGGGACTATGGCTACACCTTC. Protein: CASSNLIRFAAGDYGYTF.

The rearrangement links TRBV9 to TRBJ1-2; possibly TRBD1 for D (6 bases). CDR1 is SGDLS and CDR2 is YYNGEE in the germline V gene. CDR3 length: 13 residues. The ends were cut back, 3 bases at V and 2 bases at J, with 8 bases in the middle. The CDR3, as DNA: TGTGCCAGCAGCGCACAGGGCAACTATGGCTACACCTTC. Amino acids: CASSAQGNYGYTF.

V and J are TRBV2 and TRBJ2-7; possible D gene TRBD1, 6 bases. V dropped 5 bases and J dropped 3 bases, with 17 bases sitting between them. Germline V gives CDR1 SNHLY, CDR2 FYNNEI. This CDR3 spans 15 amino acids. CDR3 DNA sequence: TGTGCCAGCAGTAGTACAACAGGGCATGACTACGAGCAGTACTTC. It translates to CASSSTTGHDYEQYF. Based on the CDR3 plus reference TRBV2 and TRBJ2-7, the full variable domain is EPEVTQTPSHQVTQMGQEVILRCVPISNHLYFYWYRQILGQKVEFLVSFYNNEISEKSEIFDDQFSVERPDGSNFTLKIRSTKLEDSAMYFCASSSTTGHDYEQYFGPGTRLTVT.

V usage is TRBV6-2 or TRBV6-3 and J usage is TRBJ1-5, with unresolved D. The CDR3 loop spans 18 amino acids. Germline loops: CDR1 MNHEY, CDR2 SVGEGT. V lost 6 bases and J 0 bases, leaving 21 bases between the germline ends. DNA of the CDR3: TGTGCCAGCAGCCTTCAAATGGGAGTCCACGTTAGCAATCAGCCCCAGCATTTT. Encoded protein: CASSLQMGVHVSNQPQHF.

The rearrangement links TRBV20-1 to TRBJ1-5; D uncertain. Germline V gene lookup returns CDR1 DFQATT and CDR2 SNEGSKA (reference sequence). V was clipped by 3 bases and J by 6 bases, with 15 bases between them. This CDR3 region has 14 residues. CDR3 nucleotides: TGCAGTGCTAGTCGGCAGGCCCTTTTTCAGCCCCAGCATTTT. This encodes CSASRQALFQPQHF.

The V and J genes are TRBV18 and TRBJ2-7, with D tentatively TRBD1 (6 bases). Germline CDR1 is KGHSH and CDR2 is LQKENI. Trimming took 6 bases from V and 3 from J, leaving 12 bases between them. The CDR3 sequence is 13 residues long. As DNA, the CDR3 is TGTGCCAGCTCGGACAGAGAGGGCTACGAGCAGTACTTC. It codes for CASSDREGYEQYF.

This clone showed up just once. The chain uses TRBV30 and TRBJ2-7; 9 bases align to TRBD1. CDR1 GTSNPN and CDR2 SVGIG come from the germline V gene (reference sequence). The CDR3 is made up of 14 amino acids. V shed 2 bases, J shed 2 bases, and the junction held 4 bases outside the gene matches. CDR3 amino acids: CAWSTGTGTYEQYF. The CDR3 bases are TGTGCCTGGAGTACCGGGACAGGGACCTACGAGCAGTACTTC.

The chain is built from TRBV3-1 (or the pseudogene TRBV3-2) and TRBJ1-1; D gene uncertain. V gave up 3 bases and J gave up 3 bases, with 14 bases separating them. The length of the CDR3 is 15 residues. Germline V gene sequence: CDR1 LGHDT, CDR2 YNNKEL (reference sequence). The CDR3 loop reads CASSQDTGAYTEAFF. The DNA for the CDR3 is TGTGCCAGCAGCCAGGATACCGGAGCGTACACTGAAGCTTTCTTT.

V and J are TRBV23-1 and TRBJ1-1; 11 bases are a match to TRBD1. TRBV23-1 is recorded as an ORF, its role being uncertain. The V gene end was trimmed by 4 bases and the J gene end by 2 bases; junction bases not matched to a gene: 6. The CDR3 extends over 16 amino acids. The DNA for the CDR3 is TGCGCCAGCAGTCCCGGACAGGGGGCGGTTAACACTGAAGCTTTCTTT. It translates to CASSPGQGAVNTEAFF.

The rearrangement joins TRBV9 to TRBJ2-1, with D possibly TRBD2 on 6 matching bases. The germline V gene encodes CDR1 SGDLS and CDR2 YYNGEE. The V and J ends lost 0 bases and 2 bases respectively, with 18 bases between them. The CDR3 consists of 18 residues. CDR3 nucleotide sequence: TGTGCCAGCAGCGTAGTAGCCCTGTCTAGCGTAACCTACAATGAGCAGTTCTTC. Encoded protein: CASSVVALSSVTYNEQFF. Full variable domain (outside the CDR3, taken from reference TRBV9 and TRBJ2-1): DSGVTQTPKHLITATGQRVTLRCSPRSGDLSVYWYQQSLDQGLQFLIQYYNGEERAKGNILERFSAQQFPDLHSELNLSSLELGDSALYFCASSVVALSSVTYNEQFFGPGTRLTVL.

CDR3 residues: CASSQDGTSGTHSYNEQFF. For the CDR3, the DNA is TGCGCCAGCAGCCAAGACGGGACTAGCGGGACCCACTCCTACAATGAGCAGTTCTTC. The chain has TRBV4-3 and TRBJ2-1; TRBD2 matches at 13 bases. With 0 bases clipped from V and 0 bases from J, the junction kept 5 bases outside the gene matches. CDR1 is LGHNA, CDR2 YSLEER, per germline. The CDR3 consists of 19 residues.

This clone was counted once. The rearrangement uses TRBV20-1 and TRBJ2-5; TRBD2 matches at 7 bases. CDR3 size: 11 residues. Germline values: CDR1 DFQATT, CDR2 SNEGSKA (reference sequence). The CDR3 is CGGRAGETQYF. CDR3 bases: TGCGGGGGGAGGGCTGGAGAGACCCAGTACTTC.

V and J are TRBV28 and TRBJ2-7; D remains unclear. The CDR3 loop spans 12 amino acids. Germline V lookup: CDR1 MDHEN, CDR2 SYDVKM. V dropped 7 bases and J dropped 2 bases, with 9 bases sitting between them. The CDR3, as DNA: TGTGCCAGCATGGGCCAGCCCTACGAGCAGTACTTC. Translation gives CASMGQPYEQYF.

The chain couples TRBV9 to TRBJ2-1, with 8 bases lining up with TRBD1. Germline CDR1 is SGDLS and CDR2 is YYNGEE. Trimming removed 3 bases from V and 8 bases from J; junction bases left unmatched: 7. The CDR3 contains 14 residues. The chain's CDR3 is CASSGTGFPHEQFF. CDR3 bases: TGTGCCAGCAGCGGGACAGGGTTTCCCCATGAGCAGTTCTTC.

V and J are TRBV11-2 and TRBJ2-5; 10 positions match TRBD2. CDR3 length: 15 amino acids. V lost 4 bases to trimming and J lost 4 bases; unmatched junction nucleotides: 6. Germline CDR1 reads SGHAT; CDR2 reads FQNNGV. CDR3 sequence (DNA): TGTGCCAGCAGCTCGCTAGCGGGAGTGGGAGAGACCCAGTACTTC. It encodes CASSSLAGVGETQYF. Filled out from reference TRBV11-2 and TRBJ2-5, the complete variable domain reads EAGVAQSPRYKIIEKRQSVAFWCNPISGHATLYWYQQILGQGPKLLIQFQNNGVVDDSQLPKDRFSAERLKGVDSTLKIQPAKLEDSAVYLCASSSLAGVGETQYFGPGTRLLVL.

The chain combines TRBV10-3 with TRBJ2-2, with TRBD2 matching 8 bases. Per the germline V gene, CDR1 is ENHRY and CDR2 is SYGVKD. V shed 6 bases and J 6 bases; nucleotides not matched to a gene: 6. The CDR3 runs to 14 residues. CDR3 in amino acids: CAISDNGGAGELFF. CDR3 sequence (DNA): TGTGCCATCAGCGATAACGGGGGGGCCGGGGAGCTGTTTTTT.

The table lists this clone with a few counts. J is TRBJ1-5 and V is TRBV23-1; D is undetermined. TRBV23-1 carries the ORF label, with uncertain function. The V end lost 7 bases, the J end lost 0 bases, and 16 bases lay between the germline ends. This CDR3 comprises 16 residues. CDR3 coding DNA: TGCGCCAGCATTCCCCGCTGGAGATATAGCAATCAGCCCCAGCATTTT. Translated, it gives CASIPRWRYSNQPQHF.

This chain joins TRBV6-1 and TRBJ1-5, with D possibly matching TRBD1 (6 bases). Per the germline V gene, CDR1 is MNHNS and CDR2 is SASEGT. V gave up 6 bases and J gave up 4 bases, with 13 bases separating them. This CDR3 is built from 14 residues. DNA of the CDR3: TGTGCCAGCAGCCCGGACAGCGATAATCAGCCCCAGCATTTT. This gives the protein CASSPDSDNQPQHF.

The CDR3 DNA reads TGCGCCAGCAGGCCGACAGGCGGCTTTTACGAGCAGTACTTC. Translating it yields CASRPTGGFYEQYF. This chain uses TRBV5-1 with TRBJ2-7; D is perhaps TRBD1 (6 bases). Trimming cost V 5 bases and J 4 bases, with 16 bases left between them. CDR1 SGHRS and CDR2 YFSETQ come from the germline V gene. CDR3 length: 14 amino acids. The full variable domain, in which reference TRBV5-1 and TRBJ2-7 provide the parts outside the CDR3, is KAGVTQTPRYLIKTRGQQVTLSCSPISGHRSVSWYQQTPGQGLQFLFEYFSETQRNKGNFPGRFSGRQFSNSRSEMNVSTLELGDSALYLCASRPTGGFYEQYFGPGTRLTVT.

This chain links TRBV7-8 with TRBJ1-1; D is uncertain. The ends were cut back, 3 bases at V and 2 bases at J, with 7 bases in the middle. The CDR3 consists of 13 residues. Germline values: CDR1 SGHVS, CDR2 FQNEAQ. The CDR3: CASSFQENTEAFF. CDR3 coding DNA: TGTGCCAGCAGCTTTCAGGAAAACACTGAAGCTTTCTTT.

This rearrangement joins TRBV4-1 to TRBJ2-7; D is perhaps TRBD2 (5 bases). The germline V and J ends were trimmed by 1 base and 2 bases, with 15 bases remaining between them. This CDR3 spans 16 amino acids. Germline loops: CDR1 MGHRA, CDR2 YSYEKL. For the CDR3, the DNA is TGCGCCAGCAGCCAAGCGGAGGACCGATCAACCTACGAGCAGTACTTC. It translates to CASSQAEDRSTYEQYF.

The table lists this clone with a few counts. This chain connects TRBV7-3 to TRBJ2-1, with D possibly TRBD2 on 5 matching bases. The CDR3 is 15 amino acids. V lost 2 bases, J lost 2 bases, and 10 bases lay in between. The germline V gene encodes CDR1 SGHTA and CDR2 FQGTGA. CDR3 region: CASSLEVAPYNEQFF. CDR3 in DNA: TGTGCCAGCAGCTTAGAAGTAGCGCCCTACAATGAGCAGTTCTTC. Using reference TRBV7-3 and TRBJ2-1 for the parts outside the CDR3, the full variable domain is GAGVSQTPSNKVTEKGKYVELRCDPISGHTALYWYRQSLGQGPEFLIYFQGTGAADDSGLPNDRFFAVRPEGSVSTLKIQRTERGDSAVYLCASSLEVAPYNEQFFGPGTRLTVL.

CDR3 sequence: CASRGAKGQENEKLFF. The CDR3 nucleotides are TGTGCCAGCAGAGGGGCCAAGGGACAGGAGAATGAAAAACTGTTTTTT. The chain links TRBV28 to TRBJ1-4; 8 bases line up with TRBD1. Unmatched junction bases numbered 11, after V lost 6 bases and J lost 5 bases. This CDR3 is built from 16 residues. The germline CDR1 and CDR2 sequences are MDHEN and SYDVKM.

The chain carries TRBV5-1 and TRBJ1-2, with TRBD1 matching 7 bases. The CDR3 totals 16 residues. V shed 4 bases and J 5 bases; nucleotides not matched to a gene: 14. The germline gives CDR1 SGHRS, CDR2 YFSETQ. The CDR3: CASSLEPGGTSYGYTF. Here the CDR3 DNA reads TGCGCCAGCAGCCTCGAACCAGGGGGAACGTCATATGGCTACACCTTC. The entire variable domain, with the rest obtained from reference TRBV5-1 and TRBJ1-2, is as follows: KAGVTQTPRYLIKTRGQQVTLSCSPISGHRSVSWYQQTPGQGLQFLFEYFSETQRNKGNFPGRFSGRQFSNSRSEMNVSTLELGDSALYLCASSLEPGGTSYGYTFGSGTRLTVV.

The genes are TRBV5-1 and TRBJ2-1, with TRBD2 identical over 10 bases. Trimming removed 0 bases from V and 4 bases from J; junction bases left unmatched: 10. Germline CDR1 reads SGHRS; CDR2 reads YFSETQ. CDR3 length equals 18 residues. Written as DNA, the CDR3 is TGCGCCAGCAGCTTGGACCCTAGCGGGGGATCGATGTACAATGAGCAGTTCTTC. As protein: CASSLDPSGGSMYNEQFF.

The chain couples TRBV13 to TRBJ2-7; D remains unclear. Trimming removed 0 bases from V and 3 bases from J, with 6 bases in between. Germline V lookup: CDR1 PRHDT, CDR2 FYEKMQ (reference sequence). The CDR3 is 13 amino acids. This chain's CDR3 is CASSLGSNYEQYF. The CDR3 coding sequence is TGTGCCAGCAGCTTAGGGTCTAACTACGAGCAGTACTTC.